This entry is about one TCR beta chain. Its antigen is unidentified. The CDR3 consists of 16 residues. Germline V gene lookup returns CDR1 ENHRY and CDR2 SYGVKD. V dropped 4 bases and J dropped 4 bases, with 18 bases sitting between them. The record originates from a study of cytomegalovirus exposure and HLA in healthy donors. Study-level points and caveats: HLA-A and HLA-B allele assignments for most subjects were reportedly predicted accurately using TCR beta sequences.

PCR primers comprised 60 Vbeta and 13 Jbeta primers. Produced via immunoSEQ multiplex PCR; TCRdb's table is partial and in-frame only. The sample table sets out about 170,000 clones. The V and J genes are TRBV10-3 and TRBJ2-3; D perhaps matches TRBD2 (6 bases). The source is a woman aged 18 to 35 in good health and CMV-seropositive. Sequencing was done on a sample of PBMCs. The CDR3 DNA follows: TGTGCCATCAGTGCCCAATTGGGACTTGGGGCAGATACGCAGTATTTT. Translation gives CAISAQLGLGADTQYF.